Listed below are T cell receptor beta chains from one sample, sequenced in a study of blood T cell repertoires in COVID-19. Sequencing was performed with immunoSEQ multiplex PCR; in TCRdb, only in-frame clones are kept and a portion is missing. The table records 100,000 to 120,000 clones, 76% of them present only once. The specimen was peripheral blood. These receptors all stem from a woman over 75 with acute or convalescent COVID-19. CDR3s leave out the opening cysteine and the closing phenylalanine or tryptophan. Where a row states a size, it is once, few, many or the class of an expanded clone; other rows omit it.

j_gene: TRBJ2-7
v_gene: TRBV6-5
abundance: NA
CDR3aa: ASSSAGGYEQY

j_gene: TRBJ2-2
v_gene: TRBV29-1
abundance: NA
CDR3aa: SVEVRLAPGELF

j_gene: TRBJ1-1
v_gene: TRBV11-3
abundance: few
CDR3aa: ASSFTLNTEAF

j_gene: TRBJ1-2
v_gene: TRBV6-5
abundance: NA
CDR3aa: ASRVDGSGNGYT

j_gene: TRBJ1-5
v_gene: TRBV7-2
abundance: NA
CDR3aa: ASSSPPGPSY

j_gene: TRBJ2-1
v_gene: TRBV5-4
abundance: few
CDR3aa: ASSFQGSHEQF

j_gene: TRBJ2-7
v_gene: TRBV6-4
abundance: NA
CDR3aa: ASYGRRTSASYEQY

j_gene: TRBJ1-4
v_gene: TRBV28
abundance: NA
CDR3aa: ASSQPLAGLNEKLF

j_gene: TRBJ2-1
v_gene: TRBV5-4
abundance: NA
CDR3aa: ASSPAGGRGSGEQF

j_gene: TRBJ1-5
v_gene: TRBV6-1
abundance: NA
CDR3aa: ASSETAGTHGQPQH

j_gene: TRBJ2-7
v_gene: TRBV12-3/TRBV12-4
abundance: few
CDR3aa: ASSLATDYEQY

j_gene: TRBJ2-7
v_gene: TRBV15
abundance: NA
CDR3aa: ATSRDRSGSGEQY

j_gene: TRBJ1-2
v_gene: TRBV6-5
abundance: NA
CDR3aa: ASSLQGGYGYT

j_gene: TRBJ2-3
v_gene: TRBV5-1
abundance: once
CDR3aa: ASSPERGGPIDTQY

j_gene: TRBJ2-3
v_gene: TRBV9
abundance: many
CDR3aa: ASSVVSGGSDTQY

j_gene: TRBJ1-1
v_gene: TRBV3-1/TRBV3-2
abundance: once
CDR3aa: ASSQQQAEAF

j_gene: TRBJ1-6
v_gene: TRBV7-9
abundance: NA
CDR3aa: ASSLVQGTNSPLH

j_gene: TRBJ2-2
v_gene: TRBV11-2
abundance: NA
CDR3aa: ASSLLRGGYTGELF

j_gene: TRBJ2-1
v_gene: TRBV7-9
abundance: once
CDR3aa: ASSLGLDYNEQF

j_gene: TRBJ1-5
v_gene: TRBV30
abundance: NA
CDR3aa: AWSLGGPQH

j_gene: TRBJ1-4
v_gene: TRBV18
abundance: NA
CDR3aa: ASSPITGIDGEKLF

j_gene: TRBJ2-3
v_gene: TRBV7-7
abundance: NA
CDR3aa: ASGQGQTDTQY

j_gene: TRBJ2-7
v_gene: TRBV18
abundance: once
CDR3aa: ASSPPRGTGGTEQY

j_gene: TRBJ2-7
v_gene: TRBV24-1
abundance: NA
CDR3aa: ATSDLGPYRLRDRARIYEQY

j_gene: TRBJ2-3
v_gene: TRBV20-1
abundance: NA
CDR3aa: SAPGDTQY

j_gene: TRBJ2-7
v_gene: TRBV7-9
abundance: few
CDR3aa: ASSFRGGRASY

j_gene: TRBJ2-7
v_gene: TRBV11-2
abundance: medium-sized
CDR3aa: ASSLWEGDYEQY

j_gene: TRBJ1-2
v_gene: TRBV6-5
abundance: NA
CDR3aa: ATPRPAANYGYT

j_gene: TRBJ2-6
v_gene: TRBV6-5
abundance: once
CDR3aa: ASLTGGAGANVLT

j_gene: TRBJ2-1
v_gene: TRBV23-1
abundance: few
CDR3aa: ASSQPKRPGTGSSANEQF

j_gene: TRBJ2-3
v_gene: TRBV3-1/TRBV3-2
abundance: NA
CDR3aa: ASSQAGTDTQY

j_gene: TRBJ2-3
v_gene: TRBV6-5
abundance: NA
CDR3aa: ASSIRHDTDTQY

j_gene: TRBJ1-4
v_gene: TRBV2
abundance: NA
CDR3aa: ASSDFEEKLF

j_gene: TRBJ1-6
v_gene: TRBV21-1
abundance: NA
CDR3aa: ASNVDRARSPLH

j_gene: TRBJ2-2
v_gene: TRBV3-1/TRBV3-2
abundance: NA
CDR3aa: ASSQVAGANTGELF

j_gene: TRBJ2-2
v_gene: TRBV5-6
abundance: few
CDR3aa: ASSSFPGEGSGGELF

j_gene: TRBJ2-3
v_gene: TRBV19
abundance: NA
CDR3aa: ASRSSGQGNTDTQY

j_gene: TRBJ2-3
v_gene: TRBV5-1
abundance: NA
CDR3aa: ASSYRTSTDTQY

j_gene: TRBJ2-6
v_gene: TRBV2
abundance: NA
CDR3aa: ASSEDNSGANVLT

j_gene: TRBJ2-7
v_gene: TRBV3-1/TRBV3-2
abundance: NA
CDR3aa: ASSSSGGAYEQY